Listed here is a single T cell receptor beta chain. Its antigen is as yet unknown. The sample comes from a study of T cell responses to AZD1222 COVID-19 vaccine. Regarding the study as a whole: When two AZD1222 doses had been given, Spike-specific TCR breadth and depth rose. There were vaccine-associated CD4 TCRs across spike, dominant at 160-218 and 743-854. Baseline serostatus was positive in only a handful of AZD1222 recipients.

Sequencing used immunoSEQ multiplex PCR; TCRdb keeps in-frame clones, though not all of them. This table has approximately 100,000 clones, 90% appearing once. Sequences were derived from peripheral blood, sampled on day 0 of AZD1222 vaccination. This clonotype was sampled from an adult in good health.

The CDR3: CASTARTGTYEQYF. The CDR3, as DNA: TGTGCCAGCACAGCTCGGACTGGGACCTACGAGCAGTACTTC. This chain joins TRBV7-9 and TRBJ2-7; possibly TRBD2 for D (5 bases). Trimming stripped 7 bases from V and 2 bases from J, with 15 bases between. CDR1 and CDR2 from the germline V gene are SEHNR and FQNEAQ (reference sequence). CDR3 length: 14 amino acids.